These T cell receptor beta chains were read from a single sample in a study of blood T cell repertoires in COVID-19. Assay: immunoSEQ multiplex PCR; the TCRdb copy retains only in-frame clones and omits some. This sample carries about 96,000 clones, 70% to 90% of them seen once, and the ten largest clones take roughly 4.2%. Sequenced input: peripheral blood. The receptors were sampled from a human donor with COVID-19, enrolled during active disease. The donor label of this sample is uncertain. CDR3s include the opening cysteine and the closing phenylalanine or tryptophan. The order of the fields is D gene, V gene, clone size, J gene, CDR3 DNA, CDR3 protein. The D gene is left open where the match is weak. Size is omitted from some rows. Given values are once, few, many or a class for expanded clones.

D: TRBD2
V: TRBV6-6
size: -
J: TRBJ2-5
DNA: TGTGCCAGCAGTTGGGTGGGGGGGCAAGAGACCCAGTACTTC
CDR3: CASSWVGGQETQYF

D: -
V: TRBV6-6
size: -
J: TRBJ1-6
DNA: TGTGCCAGCAGTTATACAGGTTCACCCCTCCACTTT
CDR3: CASSYTGSPLHF

D: -
V: TRBV6-5
size: -
J: TRBJ1-1
DNA: TGTGCCAGCAGTTACTCGTCGGGGGGGACTGAAGCTTTCTTT
CDR3: CASSYSSGGTEAFF

D: TRBD2
V: TRBV5-1
size: -
J: TRBJ2-3
DNA: TGCGCCAGCAGTATTAGCGGGAGTCCAGATACGCAGTATTTT
CDR3: CASSISGSPDTQYF

D: -
V: TRBV6-5
size: -
J: TRBJ1-5
DNA: TGTGCCAGCAGTCAGGAGGGTATCGGCAATCAGCCCCAGCATTTT
CDR3: CASSQEGIGNQPQHF

D: -
V: TRBV9
size: -
J: TRBJ2-1
DNA: TGTGCCAGCAGCGTAGCGGTCTCCTACCACCACGATGAGCAGTTCTTC
CDR3: CASSVAVSYHHDEQFF

D: TRBD2
V: TRBV3-1/TRBV3-2
size: -
J: TRBJ2-3
DNA: TGTGCCAGCAGCCAAGATGCCAGCGGGGGCTCAGATACGCAGTATTTT
CDR3: CASSQDASGGSDTQYF

D: -
V: TRBV6-5
size: -
J: TRBJ1-2
DNA: TGTGCCAGCTCCATTTCAGGGGATGGCTACACCTTC
CDR3: CASSISGDGYTF

D: TRBD1
V: TRBV4-1
size: -
J: TRBJ1-1
DNA: TGCGCCAGCAGCCTAGACAGGGGATCCGGCACTGAAGCTTTCTTT
CDR3: CASSLDRGSGTEAFF

D: TRBD1
V: TRBV19
size: -
J: TRBJ1-6
DNA: TGTGCCAGTAGTATCACGACCCTAGGGGGCGTGCCACCCCTCCACTTT
CDR3: CASSITTLGGVPPLHF

D: -
V: TRBV15
size: -
J: TRBJ2-3
DNA: TGTGCCATAAGTCCGCGAGCCACAGATACGCAGTATTTT
CDR3: CAISPRATDTQYF

D: TRBD2
V: TRBV10-3
size: -
J: TRBJ2-5
DNA: TGTGCCATCAGTGATTCTAGCGGGGGGGTGGTTGAGACCCAGTACTTC
CDR3: CAISDSSGGVVETQYF

D: -
V: TRBV5-1
size: once
J: TRBJ1-4
DNA: TGCGCCAGCAGCTTCGGGGGTCCTAATGAAAAACTGTTTTTT
CDR3: CASSFGGPNEKLFF

D: -
V: TRBV20-1
size: once
J: TRBJ2-2
DNA: TGCAGTGCTAGTCCTCTCGCGGGGGACACCACCGGGGAGCTGTTTTTT
CDR3: CSASPLAGDTTGELFF

D: TRBD1
V: TRBV27
size: -
J: TRBJ2-2
DNA: TGTGCCAGCAGTTTGGCCGGGACAGGGGCCGGGGGGGAGCTGTTTTTT
CDR3: CASSLAGTGAGGELFF

D: TRBD1
V: TRBV9
size: -
J: TRBJ1-2
DNA: TGTGCCAGCAGCCCAACGCAGGGGGCGGACTATGGCTACACCTTC
CDR3: CASSPTQGADYGYTF

D: TRBD2
V: TRBV5-4
size: -
J: TRBJ2-5
DNA: TGTGCCAGCAGCTACAGCGGGGGGCCCCCACAAGAGACCCAGTACTTC
CDR3: CASSYSGGPPQETQYF

D: -
V: TRBV4-1
size: -
J: TRBJ2-2
DNA: TGCGCCAGCAGCCAAGATCGGTTTCCGTGGGGGCCCCGAGCGACCGGGGAGCTGTTTTTT
CDR3: CASSQDRFPWGPRATGELFF

D: TRBD1
V: TRBV25-1
size: -
J: TRBJ1-4
DNA: TGTGCCAGCAGTTTGACAGGGGGCCTTGAAAAACTGTTTTTT
CDR3: CASSLTGGLEKLFF

D: TRBD2
V: TRBV11-3
size: -
J: TRBJ2-1
DNA: TGTGCCAGCAGCGATTGGACTAGCGGGAGTAGCTCCTACAATGAGCAGTTCTTC
CDR3: CASSDWTSGSSSYNEQFF